The 18 T cell receptor beta chains given below trace back to one sample, sequenced in a study of T cell repertoires in cytomegalovirus infection. TCRdb analysed the reads with MiXCR anew, one entry per CDR3 protein. This table holds fewer than 700,000 distinct CDR3 sequences, 20% to 25% found once. Sequencing used CD8+ T cells from PBMCs. These receptors were taken from a human donor in good health (CMV status not recorded). Some clones in this sample may be carry-over from other donors' samples.

The rearrangement uses TRBV25-1 and TRBJ1-6; D ambiguous. This CDR3 is 13 amino acids long. The V and J ends lost 3 bases and 5 bases respectively, with 5 bases between them. Germline CDR1 and CDR2: MGHDK and SYGVNS. The CDR3 DNA is TGTGCCAGCAGTGAGGGTAATAATTCACCCCTCCACTTT. It specifies CASSEGNNSPLHF.

In this sample, this clonotype turned up a few times. This chain joins TRBV28 and TRBJ2-7; TRBD1 matches 7 bases. Germline V gene lookup returns CDR1 MDHEN and CDR2 SYDVKM. The CDR3 length is 16 residues. V was clipped by 5 bases and J by 0 bases; unmatched bases: 10. The CDR3 here is CASSPMDRFGSYEQYV. The CDR3 DNA follows: TGTGCCAGCAGTCCGATGGACAGGTTCGGCTCCTACGAGCAGTACGTC.

The chain links TRBV7-1 to TRBJ2-1, with D tentatively TRBD1 or TRBD2 (5 bases each). TRBV7-1 is an ORF for which the function is uncertain. The ends were cut back, 2 bases at V and 9 bases at J, with 17 bases in the middle. The CDR3 length is 15 residues. CDR3 in DNA: TGTGCCAGCAGCTCATCCGGGACGCATCAGCTTGAGCAGTTCTTC. Its translation: CASSSSGTHQLEQFF.

V is TRBV20-1 and J is TRBJ1-6, with D uncertain. This CDR3 spans 14 amino acids. Germline CDR1 and CDR2: DFQATT and SNEGSKA (reference sequence). V was shortened by 6 bases and J by 5 bases, with 14 bases between the two germline ends. CDR3 nucleotide sequence: TGCAGTGCAACGAAAAGGGAAAATAATTCACCCCTCCACTTT. It yields the protein CSATKRENNSPLHF.

This clonotype has at least ten counts. The chain has TRBV28 and TRBJ2-3; TRBD1 is a possible D gene (5 bases). The CDR3 extends over 15 amino acids. Germline V gene data show CDR1 as MDHEN and CDR2 as SYDVKM. The V end lost 3 bases, the J end lost 0 bases, and 10 bases lay between the germline ends. Here the CDR3 reads CASSFATASTDTQYF. CDR3 bases: TGTGCCAGCAGTTTCGCGACAGCTAGCACAGATACGCAGTATTTT.

The chain couples TRBV29-1 to TRBJ1-4; D not resolved. The V gene's germline CDR1 is SQVTM and CDR2 ANQGSEA. The length of the CDR3 is 13 residues. The V end was cut by 6 bases, the J end by 3 bases, with 11 bases between. The CDR3 bases are TGCAGCGTATTTTGGGATTCTAATGAAAAACTGTTTTTT. It specifies CSVFWDSNEKLFF. Variable domain in full (rest from reference TRBV29-1 and TRBJ1-4): SAVISQKPSRDICQRGTSLTIQCQVDSQVTMMFWYRQQPGQSLTLIATANQGSEATYESGFVIDKFPISRPNLTFSTLTVSNMSPEDSSIYLCSVFWDSNEKLFFGSGTQLSVL.

There are many counts of this clonotype. The CDR3 DNA follows: TGTGCCAGCATCCAAAGGGTGGCGGAAACATACAATGAGCGGCAGTTCTTC. Amino acids: CASIQRVAETYNERQFF. The genes are TRBV7-9 and TRBJ2-1; no firm D call. This CDR3 has 17 residues. CDR1 is SEHNR and CDR2 is FQNEAQ in the germline V gene (reference sequence). V dropped 7 bases and J dropped 12 bases, with 31 bases sitting between them.

This clonotype was recorded many times. V usage is TRBV7-8 and J usage is TRBJ2-3; D remains ambiguous. The CDR3 consists of 14 residues. CDR1 SGHVS and CDR2 FQNEAQ come from the germline V gene. V shed 10 bases and J shed 4 bases, with 18 bases lying between them. The CDR3 coding sequence is TGTGCCACTCACTACGTCCTAAACGCAGATACGCAGTATTTT. The encoded protein is CATHYVLNADTQYF.

The rearrangement joins TRBV6-2 or TRBV6-3 to TRBJ2-5; D may correspond to TRBD1 or TRBD2 (6 bases each). Per the germline V gene, CDR1 is MNHEY and CDR2 is SVGEGT. V was trimmed by 4 bases and J by 6 bases, leaving 15 bases between them. The CDR3 runs 14 residues. The CDR3 sequence is CASSLRGVGQTQYF. The CDR3 coding sequence is TGTGCCAGCAGTTTGAGGGGGGTCGGGCAGACCCAGTACTTC.

This clonotype has a single count. The rearrangement links TRBV24-1 to TRBJ2-1; no clear D. The CDR3 is made up of 13 amino acids. The V gene's germline CDR1 is KGHDR and CDR2 SFDVKD. V was pared by 6 bases and J by 8 bases, with 13 bases between. The CDR3 sequence: CATSQRPWDEQFF. Here the CDR3 DNA reads TGTGCCACCAGTCAAAGACCCTGGGATGAGCAGTTCTTC.

This clonotype was counted a few times. The chain recombines TRBV5-1 with TRBJ1-1; TRBD1 agrees at 7 bases. CDR3 size: 16 residues. The V gene's germline CDR1 is SGHRS and CDR2 YFSETQ. Trimming took 2 bases from V and 0 from J; bases not matched to a gene: 7. In nucleotides, the CDR3 is TGCGCCAGCAGCTTATGGGACAGATCCATGAACACTGAAGCTTTCTTT. This codes for CASSLWDRSMNTEAFF.

This clonotype has only a few counts. The chain couples TRBV2 to TRBJ2-3; weak D call: TRBD1 (5 bases). The germline V and J ends were trimmed by 8 bases and 2 bases, with 11 bases remaining between them. The CDR3 length is 13 residues. CDR1 is SNHLY and CDR2 is FYNNEI in the germline V gene. Here the CDR3 DNA reads TGTGCCAGCTTACAGGAGAACACAGATACGCAGTATTTT. It yields the protein CASLQENTDTQYF.

In this sample, this clonotype turned up a few times. The V and J genes are TRBV4-1 and TRBJ1-1; D gene unclear. The CDR3 sequence is 16 residues long. Germline lookup yields CDR1 MGHRA and CDR2 YSYEKL. The V and J ends lost 4 bases and 2 bases respectively, with 17 bases between them. This CDR3 reads CASSPWKDTFNTEAFF. The CDR3 DNA sequence: TGCGCCAGCAGCCCTTGGAAAGACACCTTCAACACTGAAGCTTTCTTT.

The chain combines TRBV12-5 with TRBJ2-5, with TRBD1 as a possible D gene (5 bases). V lost 4 bases, J lost 2 bases, and 17 bases lay in between. The CDR3 loop spans 16 amino acids. Germline V CDR1 and CDR2: LGHNT, FRNRAP. This chain's CDR3 is CASGYTPTEHQETQYF. The CDR3 DNA sequence: TGTGCTAGTGGTTACACGCCGACAGAGCATCAAGAGACCCAGTACTTC.

The sample holds a few counts of this clonotype. V gene TRBV20-1 combines with J gene TRBJ1-6; TRBD1 aligns across 9 bases. V lost 6 bases to trimming and J lost 2 bases; unmatched junction nucleotides: 8. The CDR3 sequence is 16 residues long. Looked up from germline, CDR1 is DFQATT and CDR2 is SNEGSKA (reference sequence). The CDR3 nucleotides are TGCAGTGCCGGACAGGGGATAAAGGCCTATAATTCACCCCTCCACTTT. It yields the protein CSAGQGIKAYNSPLHF.

V and J are TRBV5-1 and TRBJ2-1; the D gene could be TRBD1 or TRBD2 (5 bases each). The CDR3 is made up of 14 amino acids. V was clipped by 5 bases and J by 5 bases, with 14 bases between them. Germline CDR1 reads SGHRS; CDR2 reads YFSETQ. DNA of the CDR3: TGCGCCAGCAGAGCGGCAGGGTACAACAATGAGCAGTTCTTC. Residues: CASRAAGYNNEQFF. The entire variable domain, with the rest obtained from reference TRBV5-1 and TRBJ2-1, is as follows: KAGVTQTPRYLIKTRGQQVTLSCSPISGHRSVSWYQQTPGQGLQFLFEYFSETQRNKGNFPGRFSGRQFSNSRSEMNVSTLELGDSALYLCASRAAGYNNEQFFGPGTRLTVL.

The chain recombines TRBV9 with TRBJ2-2, with a tentative D call TRBD1 (6 bases). The V end was cut by 2 bases, the J end by 0 bases, with 11 bases between. Germline CDR1 and CDR2: SGDLS and YYNGEE. The CDR3 is made up of 16 amino acids. CDR3 DNA: TGTGCCAGCAGCGTTACCGGGACACCGAACACCGGGGAGCTGTTTTTT. The encoded protein is CASSVTGTPNTGELFF.

The genes are TRBV11-2 and TRBJ1-1, with TRBD1 matching over 10 bases. The V gene's germline CDR1 is SGHAT and CDR2 FQNNGV. Trimming removed 5 bases from V and 4 bases from J; junction bases left unmatched: 13. This CDR3 is built from 17 residues. This CDR3 is CASSTGTGESTSTEAFF. The CDR3 DNA reads as TGTGCCAGCAGCACCGGGACAGGGGAGTCTACGAGCACTGAAGCTTTCTTT.